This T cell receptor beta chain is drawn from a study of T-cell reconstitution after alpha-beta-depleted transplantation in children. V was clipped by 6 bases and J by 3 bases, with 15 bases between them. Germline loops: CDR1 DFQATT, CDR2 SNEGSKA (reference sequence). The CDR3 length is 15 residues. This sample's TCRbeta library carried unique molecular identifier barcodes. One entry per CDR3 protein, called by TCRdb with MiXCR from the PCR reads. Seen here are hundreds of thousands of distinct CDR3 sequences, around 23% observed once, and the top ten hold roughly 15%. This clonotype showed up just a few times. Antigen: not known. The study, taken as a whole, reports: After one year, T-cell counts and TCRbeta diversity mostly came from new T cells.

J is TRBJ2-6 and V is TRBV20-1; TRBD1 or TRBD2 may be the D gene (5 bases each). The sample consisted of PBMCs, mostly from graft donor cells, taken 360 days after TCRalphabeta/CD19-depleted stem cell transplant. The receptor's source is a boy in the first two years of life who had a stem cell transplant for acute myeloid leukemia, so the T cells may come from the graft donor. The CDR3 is CSAHRVGGGANVLTF. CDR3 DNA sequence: TGCAGTGCCCACCGCGTTGGGGGTGGGGCCAACGTCCTGACTTTC.